The 19 T cell receptor beta chains given below trace back to one sample, sequenced in a study of blood T cells in healthy people across ages. A J-beta primer mix and a sample-barcoded 5' primer were used in a second PCR of about 6 to 12 cycles. In TCRdb, the 5' RACE reads were re-called with MiXCR into one record per CDR3 protein. The table lists about 720,000 distinct CDR3 sequences, about 20% of them singletons. The sequencing input was blood. These receptors all stem from a man between 65 and 85 years old in good health.

The chain joins TRBV5-6 to TRBJ2-4; 8 bases line up with TRBD1. In germline, CDR1 is SGHDT, CDR2 YYEEEE. The trim removed 0 bases at V and 0 bases at J, leaving 23 bases unmatched. There are 23 residues in the CDR3. In DNA, the CDR3 is TGTGCCAGCAGCTTGGGAGGGTTTTACAGGGGGGCCCAGCCACGGCCAGCCAAAAACATTCAGTACTTC. This translates into CASSLGGFYRGAQPRPAKNIQYF.

This rearrangement joins TRBV20-1 to TRBJ2-5; no firm D call. The assigned J gene may be wrong: the sequence end matches TRBJ2-7 better. The CDR3 sequence is 16 residues long. Germline V gives CDR1 DFQATT, CDR2 SNEGSKA (reference sequence). The CDR3 sequence is CSASTRRPLVGYEQYF. In nucleotides, the CDR3 is TGCAGTGCTAGCACCCGACGTCCACTCGTCGGATACGAGCAGTACTTC.

The CDR3 loop reads CASKDLGELFF. CDR3 DNA sequence: TGCGCCAGCAAGGATTTGGGGGAGCTGTTTTTT. This chain joins TRBV5-1 and TRBJ2-2; the D is unclear. The germline gives CDR1 SGHRS, CDR2 YFSETQ. The V end lost 6 bases, the J end lost 8 bases, and 8 bases lay between the germline ends. The CDR3 spans 11 residues.

In regard to this clonotype: Without the conserved terminal phenylalanine or tryptophan, this CDR3 likely stems from a read error. This chain joins TRBV5-8 and TRBJ1-2; D gene uncertain. Between the trimmed V and J ends, which lost 2 bases and 8 bases, there was a span of 19 bases. The CDR3 is made up of 15 amino acids. From germline, CDR1 is SGHTS and CDR2 YDEGEE. The CDR3 sequence: CASSFGKLPGGGYTL. CDR3 in DNA: TGTGCCAGCAGCTTCGGAAAGCTCCCTGGTGGGGGCTACACCCTC.

The rearrangement links TRBV9 to TRBJ1-1; TRBD1 matches 7 bases. This CDR3 contains 12 residues. Germline-derived CDR1 and CDR2 are SGDLS and YYNGEE. V dropped 1 base and J dropped 10; count of bases not matched to a gene: 4. This chain's CDR3 is CASSVLRGPAFF. The CDR3, as DNA: TGTGCCAGCAGCGTACTGAGGGGGCCAGCTTTCTTT.

Only a few counts were recorded for this clonotype. The chain is built from TRBV28 and TRBJ2-5; the D gene is possibly TRBD1 (6 bases). The CDR3 covers 13 residues. Germline lookup yields CDR1 MDHEN and CDR2 SYDVKM. The ends were cut back, 5 bases at V and 5 bases at J, with 12 bases in the middle. CDR3 region: CASSPGGHETQYF. The CDR3 coding sequence is TGTGCCAGCAGTCCTGGGGGCCACGAGACCCAGTACTTC. Supplemented by reference TRBV28 and TRBJ2-5, the full variable domain reads DVKVTQSSRYLVKRTGEKVFLECVQDMDHENMFWYRQDPGLGLRLIYFSYDVKMKEKGDIPEGYSVSREKKERFSLILESASTNQTSMYLCASSPGGHETQYFGPGTRLLVL.

This chain joins TRBV7-9 and TRBJ2-1; TRBD2 matches at 9 bases. This CDR3 region has 13 residues. With V trimmed by 1 base and J by 11 bases, 3 bases remained unmatched. Germline V lookup: CDR1 SEHNR, CDR2 FQNEAQ (reference sequence). The CDR3 sequence: CASSLDASGKQFF. CDR3 sequence (DNA): TGTGCCAGCAGCTTAGACGCTAGCGGGAAGCAGTTCTTC.

V gene TRBV5-1 combines with J gene TRBJ1-4, with 9 positions matching TRBD1. Unmatched junction bases numbered 4, after V lost 3 bases and J lost 4 bases. This CDR3 contains 15 residues. CDR1 and CDR2 from the germline V gene are SGHRS and YFSETQ. Written as DNA, the CDR3 is TGCGCCAGCAGCTCACAGGGGGCGTTTAATGAAAAACTGTTTTTT. Protein product: CASSSQGAFNEKLFF.

In its sample, this clonotype was seen a few times. The rearrangement uses TRBV29-1 and TRBJ2-1; weak D call: TRBD1 (6 bases). This CDR3 comprises 13 residues. The V end lost 7 bases, the J end lost 3 bases, and 13 bases lay between the germline ends. Germline values: CDR1 SQVTM, CDR2 ANQGSEA. CDR3 in amino acids: CSAGVDSYNEQFF. The CDR3 DNA reads as TGCAGCGCTGGGGTGGACAGCTACAATGAGCAGTTCTTC.

This clonotype appeared a few times. One junction end disagrees with the germline gene, perhaps due to a read error. This rearrangement joins TRBV6-6 to TRBJ2-4; D could derive from TRBD1 or TRBD2 (5 bases each). The germline V gene has CDR1 MNHNY and CDR2 SVGAGI (reference sequence). CDR3 length: 19 amino acids. The CDR3 region has the DNA TGTGCCAGCAGCTGGGACCCTAAATCAGGGACGTTAGCTAAAAACATTCCGTACTTC. Its translation: CASSWDPKSGTLAKNIPYF.

The chain carries TRBV20-1 and TRBJ1-2; D is ambiguous. V was pared by 1 base and J by 7 bases, with 13 bases between. The germline V gene has CDR1 DFQATT and CDR2 SNEGSKA (reference sequence). This CDR3 comprises 13 residues. CDR3 protein: CSARVGLAGGYTF. In nucleotides, the CDR3 is TGCAGTGCTAGAGTGGGCCTCGCGGGTGGCTACACCTTC.

The chain combines TRBV7-9 with TRBJ1-2; 9 nucleotides match TRBD1. V lost 5 bases, J lost 8 bases, and 12 bases stayed unmatched. The CDR3 spans 15 residues. The germline gives CDR1 SEHNR, CDR2 FQNEAQ (reference sequence). CDR3 region: CASSTSGQGGKGYTF. In nucleotides, the CDR3 is TGTGCCAGCAGCACTTCGGGACAGGGCGGGAAAGGCTACACCTTC.

The rearrangement links TRBV30 to TRBJ1-6; D gene uncertain. This CDR3 comprises 14 residues. The V end lost 5 bases, the J end lost 5 bases, and 13 bases lay between the germline ends. Germline assignment: CDR1 GTSNPN and CDR2 SVGIG (reference sequence). CDR3 residues: CAWADGHNNSPLHF. The CDR3 DNA reads TGTGCCTGGGCGGACGGGCACAATAATTCACCCCTCCACTTT.

This clonotype was counted a few times. The rearrangement uses TRBV11-2 and TRBJ2-7, with D perhaps matching TRBD1 or TRBD2 (5 bases each). The CDR3 is made up of 15 amino acids. The germline CDR1 and CDR2 sequences are SGHAT and FQNNGV. V dropped 0 bases and J dropped 1 base, with 10 bases sitting between them. The chain's CDR3 is CASSLERGPSYEQYV. The CDR3 DNA is TGTGCCAGCAGCTTAGAGAGGGGCCCATCCTACGAGCAGTACGTC.

This clonotype has just one count. J is TRBJ2-5 and V is TRBV7-9, with TRBD2 identical over 13 bases. Germline V gene data show CDR1 as SEHNR and CDR2 as FQNEAQ (reference sequence). With V trimmed by 7 bases and J by 0 bases, 8 bases remained unmatched. The CDR3 totals 17 residues. Written as DNA, the CDR3 is TGTGCCAGCACCAGTGGACTAGCGGGGGATTACCAAGAGACCCAGTACTTC. Translation: CASTSGLAGDYQETQYF. The full variable domain, rest sourced from reference TRBV7-9 and TRBJ2-5, is DTGVSQNPRHKITKRGQNVTFRCDPISEHNRLYWYRQTLGQGPEFLTYFQNEAQLEKSRLLSDRFSAERPKGSFSTLEIQRTEQGDSAMYLCASTSGLAGDYQETQYFGPGTRLLVL.

A few counts support this clonotype. This sequence joins TRBV29-1 and TRBJ2-3; 10 bases are shared with TRBD2. There are 16 residues in the CDR3. Germline V gene data show CDR1 as SQVTM and CDR2 as ANQGSEA. J gave up 6 bases and V 0 bases, and 9 bases lay outside the gene matches. CDR3 coding DNA: TGCAGCGTTGAAGATAGCAGCGGGAGGGCCATCGATACGCAGTATTTT. Translated: CSVEDSSGRAIDTQYF.

There are a few counts of this clonotype. This rearrangement joins TRBV19 to TRBJ2-7, with TRBD1 as a possible D gene (6 bases). Germline V CDR1 and CDR2: LNHDA, SQIVND (reference sequence). The CDR3 length is 12 residues. Trimming pared 1 base from V and 6 bases from J, leaving 7 bases between. CDR3 loop: CASSIGGGEQYV. CDR3 DNA sequence: TGTGCCAGTAGTATAGGAGGGGGCGAGCAGTACGTC.

Of note for this clonotype: The junction differs from germline at one of its ends, possibly a read error. The chain combines TRBV11-2 with TRBJ2-4, with unresolved D. The CDR3 consists of 14 residues. Germline CDR1 reads SGHAT; CDR2 reads FQNNGV. DNA of the CDR3: TGTGCCGGCAGCTTAGGGTTAGCCAAAAACATTCAGTACTTC. As protein: CAGSLGLAKNIQYF.

Comments on this clonotype: The conserved phenylalanine or tryptophan is not found at the CDR3 terminus, so this likely reflects a read error. The chain links TRBV5-1 to TRBJ2-2; TRBD1 is a possible D gene (6 bases). Looked up from germline, CDR1 is SGHRS and CDR2 is YFSETQ. Trimming removed 4 bases from V and 2 bases from J, with 9 bases in between. The CDR3 has 14 amino acids. CDR3 residues: CASSEQGNTGELFL. CDR3 DNA sequence: TGCGCCAGCAGCGAACAGGGTAACACCGGGGAGCTGTTTTTG.